This T cell receptor beta chain was identified during a study of shared clonotypes between healthy human individuals. Study conclusions and caveats: Naive subsets generally exceeded memory subsets in estimated richness. Clonotype sharing among the donors was expected to vary with sequencing depth.

Germline values: CDR1 MDHEN, CDR2 SYDVKM. V lost 1 base to trimming and J lost 0 bases, with 9 bases between them. The CDR3 length is 15 residues. This clone was found once. Its antigen is unknown. Other DNA variants within this sample encode the same CDR3. Donors comprised healthy HIV-negative adults lacking recent acute infections or vaccinations. Using immunoSEQ multiplex PCR, the repertoire was profiled, and TCRdb retains in-frame clones only, with some absent. The sample has roughly 2.4 million clones, 90% to 96% seen once. The sample consisted of naive CD4+ T cells sorted from blood. Subset here: CD45RA+ positively selected. This chain connects TRBV28 to TRBJ1-1; no clear D. This TCR derives from a man aged 18 to 29 in good health. The CDR3 sequence is CASSLSPDLNTEAFF. The CDR3 DNA reads TGTGCCAGCAGTTTATCCCCAGACTTGAACACTGAAGCTTTCTTT.